This T cell receptor beta chain stems from a study of regulatory T cells in long-lasting Graves disease (dated by TCRdb to the early 2020s). Context from the whole study: Persistent Graves' disease meant more than 5 years of antithyroid drug treatment with TSH receptor autoantibodies that stayed positive. On average, persistent Graves' disease patients in the clinical cohort had been on antithyroid drugs for approximately ten years. The study was registered as a clinical trial and conducted in China. Persistent Graves' disease patients were compared with newly diagnosed Graves' disease patients by peripheral blood TCR sequencing and RNA sequencing. A total of roughly 35 samples underwent TCR sequencing: about 13 from persistent and about 20 from newly diagnosed Graves' disease patients.

Broad study findings and their caveats: The study examined only peripheral blood because the primary lesion, thyroid tissue, could not be accessed. Compared with newly diagnosed patients, patients with persistent Graves' disease had lower TCR Shannon entropy and fewer highly expanded clones, which suggests clonal expansion. Sequencing and analysis were limited to the TCR beta chain. The authors noted that the small sample size was a limitation that may lower accuracy. Patients with persistent disease shared more public clonotypes (about 3,000) than newly diagnosed patients did (about 970). Persistent disease showed preferential use of TRBV28, TRBJ1-2 and TRBJ2-5, whereas newly diagnosed disease favored TRBV20-1 and TRBJ2-1.

The time point label on this specimen signifies: persistent/refractory GD, antithyroid drugs over 5 years with positive TRAb. RNA was extracted from PBMCs in TRIzol for both TCR sequencing and RNA sequencing. Graves' disease was diagnosed according to American Thyroid Association guidelines. Recruitment of patients was carried out at an endocrinology department in Xi'an, China. Each patient gave approximately 10 milliliters of peripheral blood, collected in an EDTA anticoagulant tube. Ficoll Paque Plus density gradient separation was used to isolate PBMCs, and no further T cell sorting was done. An Agilent 2100 Bioanalyzer and agarose gel were used to assess RNA quality, and a NanoDrop 2000 was used to measure RNA concentration. As concerns this clonotype: No antigen is known for it. It has no much larger one-base neighbor in the sample; base qualities were not kept.

Libraries came from multiplex PCR. This sample was sequenced with an Illumina HiSeq 4000. TCR beta libraries were built with iRepertoire HTBI primers and Arm-PCR amplification of CDR3 regions. Before sequencing, the PCR products went through gel purification. Per the authors' processing: Across samples, some 62 TRBV and 13 to 15 TRBJ segments were identified and used for gene usage analysis of CDR3 amino acid clonotypes. COPE and FqMerger were used to merge the filtered high-quality paired reads into contigs. BLAST was used to align contigs to IMGT TRBV, TRBD and TRBJ reference genes, and CDR3 was defined according to IMGT. Any clonotype with a frequency above 0.1% was classified as a highly expanded clone. Shannon entropy served as the measure of repertoire diversity, while the Gini coefficient captured V-J evenness. Public clonotypes were defined as clonotypes shared by more than one individual. The public sequencing data were trimmed at Q25 with fastp and processed into clonotypes with MiXCR by TCRdb, which kept only in-frame beta chains. Records with the same CDR3 protein are collapsed into one entry carrying the most frequent genes and DNA. The V and J calls, along with clone size, are taken from TCRdb and not from the paper's own processing. Counted in this sample were 400,000 to 500,000 distinct CDR3 sequences; approximately 23% of them appeared once. Of the sample, roughly 13% is held by the ten largest clones.

V gives up 3 bases and J gives up 4 bases, and the segment between their germline ends measures 9 bases. From cysteine to phenylalanine, the CDR3 is 13 amino acids long. The entry retains the CDR3 DNA only, 39 bases that are in frame from base 1. CDR1 and CDR2 were assigned from the germline V gene (reference sequence) as SEHNR and FQNEAQ. This clonotype was sampled from a female donor with Graves disease. This chain joins TRBV7-9 to TRBJ1-2; the D gene remains uncertain. Sequencing used peripheral blood mononuclear cells (PBMCs), obtained when the disease was refractory, from a patient treated with antithyroid drugs. CDR3 sequence: CASSFLLGYGYTF. The DNA is as follows: TGTGCCAGCAGCTTCCTATTGGGCTATGGCTACACCTTC.